These T cell receptor beta chains were read from a single sample in a study of shared clonotypes between healthy human individuals. Sequencing used immunoSEQ multiplex PCR; TCRdb keeps in-frame clones, though not all of them. Among 2 million to 2.5 million clones listed, approximately 94% were seen once. Sequenced sample: naive CD4+ T cells from PBMCs. The receptors derive from a man aged 18-30 years in good health. Some clones in this sample may be carry-over from other donors' samples. Each CDR3 is given with its conserved first and last residue. Fields, in order: V gene, CDR3 protein.

TRBV27,CASSFFPPRQPQHF
TRBV11-2,CASSLGRGEMSAFF
TRBV6-1,CASSELGTNYGYTF
TRBV28,CASSFEGPNQETQYF
TRBV25-1,CASSEYTRHQGTYEQYF
TRBV10-1,CASTPGGAGEKFF
TRBV29-1,CSVDALYGVANEQFF
TRBV5-1,CASSPTGTSDTYEQYF
TRBV19,CASSTPTGAPQPQHF
TRBV7-9,CASSRGIRDRGTNEKLFF
TRBV4-3,CASSRGLTPSEQYF
TRBV5-1,CASSSLAGAVNTGELFF
TRBV11-2,CASSLGGNFYEQYF
TRBV2,CASRGLAGDTQYF
TRBV7-3,CASSLLAESGEQYF
TRBV7-8,CASSPQTGSGNTIYF
TRBV27,CASTSVLRFGDRVSNTEAFF
TRBV29-1,CSVEAVSYNEQFF
TRBV6-6,CASKTGGTGELFF
TRBV7-2,CASSRLGNTEAFF
TRBV10-3,CAISQIVRDGYTF
TRBV5-1,CASSLQRSSYNEQFF
TRBV27,CASSSTSSGANVLTF